This T cell receptor beta chain stems from a study of OX40 agonist ivuxolimab in advanced cancers. Overall study: Of mixed ages from roughly 23 to 85 and averaging approximately 60 years, the group was 65% to 85% male.

Using immunoSEQ multiplex PCR, the repertoire was profiled, and TCRdb retains in-frame clones only, with some absent. The data contain over 75,000 clones, roughly 90% of them seen just once; the ten biggest clones take up more than 0.25%. Trimming took 4 bases from V and 6 from J; bases not matched to a gene: 2. This CDR3 comprises 13 residues. Germline loops: CDR1 MGHDK, CDR2 SYGVNS. This chain connects TRBV25-1 to TRBJ2-5, with TRBD1 identical over 10 bases. The sequence came from an adult with an advanced solid tumor such as melanoma, head and neck, liver or kidney cancer. The sample in question was CD4+ or CD8+ T cells sorted from blood, obtained in a trial of the OX40 agonist ivuxolimab. The CDR3 is CASSGTGGQTQYF. The CDR3 DNA follows: TGTGCCAGCAGTGGGACAGGGGGTCAGACCCAGTACTTC.